This entry lists 13 T cell receptor beta chains sequenced from one sample in a study of pediatric ulcerative colitis. Rectal tissue came from one to two pinch biopsies taken at colonoscopy. TCRdb's copy holds only in-frame clones and misses some; the assay was immunoSEQ multiplex PCR. There are about 12,000 clones in the sample; around 77% occur only once, and 4% to 5% lies in the top ten. Sequencing was carried out using gut tissue. The receptors here all came from a boy under 18 who was a control in a study of pediatric ulcerative colitis.

The chain uses TRBV7-2 and TRBJ1-1; TRBD1 is a possible D gene (5 bases). V was pared by 3 bases and J by 3 bases, with 11 bases between. This CDR3 is 14 amino acids long. Germline CDR1 reads SGHTA; CDR2 reads FQGNSA. The CDR3 DNA reads TGTGCCAGCAGCTTCCGTGGGGGGGACACTGAAGCTTTCTTT. It yields the protein CASSFRGGDTEAFF.

V usage is TRBV9 and J usage is TRBJ2-5; 9 nucleotides match TRBD2. The V gene's germline CDR1 is SGDLS and CDR2 YYNGEE. CDR3 length equals 19 residues. After removal of 0 bases from V and 5 bases from J, the junction contained 17 bases not matched to a gene. CDR3 sequence (DNA): TGTGCCAGCAGCGTAGGCCGGATGGATTGGCGGGAGGGCCAGGAGACCCAGTACTTC. Amino acid sequence: CASSVGRMDWREGQETQYF. The whole variable domain, remainder taken from reference TRBV9 and TRBJ2-5, is DSGVTQTPKHLITATGQRVTLRCSPRSGDLSVYWYQQSLDQGLQFLIQYYNGEERAKGNILERFSAQQFPDLHSELNLSSLELGDSALYFCASSVGRMDWREGQETQYFGPGTRLLVL.

The chain joins TRBV6-6 to TRBJ2-7, with D unresolved. The CDR3 is 11 residues long. V was trimmed by 2 bases and J by 9 bases, leaving 8 bases between them. Germline V gene data show CDR1 as MNHNY and CDR2 as SVGAGI (reference sequence). The CDR3 loop is CASSYRSVQYF. The CDR3 DNA sequence: TGTGCCAGCAGTTACCGCTCCGTGCAGTACTTC.

The J gene is TRBJ2-7, the V gene TRBV11-2; 7 nucleotides align to TRBD2. The CDR3 length is 18 residues. Germline CDR1 and CDR2: SGHAT and FQNNGV. Trimming at V came to 1 base and at J to 5 bases, leaving 17 bases not matched to a gene. CDR3 in amino acids: CASSLGGSGGSSADEQYV. The CDR3 nucleotides read TGTGCCAGCAGCTTAGGGGGGTCGGGCGGGAGCAGTGCGGACGAGCAGTACGTC.

V usage is TRBV27 and J usage is TRBJ1-1; 7 nucleotides line up with TRBD1. Germline trimming cut 1 base from V and 1 base from J; bases unmatched to any gene: 0. CDR1 and CDR2 from the germline V gene are MNHEY and SMNVEV (reference sequence). There are 14 residues in the CDR3. CDR3 nucleotide sequence: TGTGCCAGCAGTTTATACAGGGGGAACACTGAAGCTTTCTTT. Its protein is CASSLYRGNTEAFF.

This clone showed up just a few times. This chain uses TRBV6-5 with TRBJ1-1; 7 bases map to TRBD1. CDR1 and CDR2 from the germline V gene are MNHEY and SVGAGI. V lost 6 bases to trimming and J lost 1 base; unmatched junction nucleotides: 8. The CDR3 loop spans 15 amino acids. The DNA of the CDR3 is TGTGCCAGCAGCCAGGGGGGCCCTGGGAACACTGAAGCTTTCTTT. This translates into CASSQGGPGNTEAFF.

CDR3 residues: CSVETLLPYGYTF. For the CDR3, the DNA is TGCAGCGTTGAGACACTTCTCCCCTATGGCTACACCTTC. V usage is TRBV29-1 and J usage is TRBJ1-2; no reliable D call. Germline CDR1 reads SQVTM; CDR2 reads ANQGSEA. Trimming pared 3 bases from V and 4 bases from J, leaving 12 bases between. CDR3 length: 13 residues.

This rearrangement joins TRBV6-1 to TRBJ1-4; no reliable D call. This CDR3 is built from 15 residues. Trimming left V 3 bases short and J 3 bases short, with 11 bases between. Germline V gives CDR1 MNHNS, CDR2 SASEGT. The CDR3: CASSEDPWANEKLFF. In nucleotides, the CDR3 is TGTGCCAGCAGTGAGGACCCCTGGGCTAATGAAAAACTGTTTTTT.

The chain has TRBV27 and TRBJ2-7; no clear D gene. Between the trimmed V and J ends, which lost 1 base and 5 bases, there was a span of 6 bases. From germline, CDR1 is MNHEY and CDR2 SMNVEV (reference sequence). The length of the CDR3 is 12 residues. The CDR3 sequence is CASSLLGNEQYF. The CDR3 DNA reads as TGTGCCAGCAGTTTATTGGGGAACGAGCAGTACTTC.

The chain recombines TRBV7-3 with TRBJ2-1; TRBD2 might be the D (6 bases). Germline CDR1 and CDR2: SGHTA and FQGTGA. Trimming removed 4 bases at V and 0 bases at J, with 10 bases between. This CDR3 is 15 amino acids long. The CDR3 DNA reads TGTGCCAGCAGCTACGCGGGAAGCTCCTACAATGAGCAGTTCTTC. It translates to CASSYAGSSYNEQFF.

The rearrangement uses TRBV30 and TRBJ2-7; TRBD1 matches 7 bases. The J segment lost 5 bases and the V segment lost 2 bases, leaving 6 bases of the junction unmatched. The germline V gene encodes CDR1 GTSNPN and CDR2 SVGIG (reference sequence). The CDR3 contains 13 residues. CDR3 in DNA: TGTGCCTGGAGTCTGACAGGGCCCCACGAGCAGTACTTC. Residues: CAWSLTGPHEQYF.

The chain has TRBV6-5 and TRBJ2-1; TRBD2 aligns across 7 bases. The CDR3 length is 14 residues. Germline CDR1 MNHEY, CDR2 SVGAGI. V was pared by 10 bases and J by 1 base, with 7 bases of the junction left unmatched. CDR3 loop: CATVGAGSYNEQFF. Written as DNA, the CDR3 is TGTGCCACTGTCGGAGCGGGGTCCTACAATGAGCAGTTCTTC.

This sequence joins TRBV5-1 and TRBJ2-2, with D perhaps matching TRBD2 (5 bases). This CDR3 is built from 16 residues. The germline CDR1 and CDR2 sequences are SGHRS and YFSETQ. V was shortened by 0 bases and J by 4 bases, with 13 bases between the two germline ends. The CDR3 nucleotides read TGCGCCAGCAGCTTGGCCCCCGTGGCGGGCACCGGGGAGCTGTTTTTT. This sequence encodes CASSLAPVAGTGELFF.